This is a list of T cell receptor beta chains from one sample in a study of blood T cell repertoires in COVID-19. Profiled with immunoSEQ multiplex PCR; TCRdb holds only in-frame clones, not every one. The sample has approximately 220,000 clones; 83% are singletons. The sample consisted of PBMCs or T cells enriched from blood (not recorded which). The receptors were gathered from a woman between 45 and 65 years old who had been exposed to COVID-19. Both conserved end residues are part of each CDR3. D genes are given only for firm matches. Not all rows give a size; the values are once, few, many and, for expanded clones, a class.

cdr3_aa cdr3_nt v_call d_call j_call clone_size
CASRAGPVAEAFF TGTGCCAGCAGGGCGGGTCCGGTGGCTGAAGCTTTCTTT TRBV7-9 - TRBJ1-1 few
CASSLWRGGSTDTQYF TGTGCCAGCAGCTTATGGCGGGGGGGAAGCACAGATACGCAGTATTTT TRBV7-2 TRBD2 TRBJ2-3 -
CASSFFGGQGYNQPQHF TGTGCCAGCAGCTTTTTCGGAGGACAGGGGTACAATCAGCCCCAGCATTTT TRBV7-9 TRBD1 TRBJ1-5 -
CASSLAGQGNEQYF TGCGCCAGCAGCTTGGCCGGGCAGGGGAACGAGCAGTACTTC TRBV5-1 - TRBJ2-7 -
CASRGPRPTEAFF TGTGCCAGCAGGGGCCCACGTCCTACTGAAGCTTTCTTT TRBV3-1/TRBV3-2 - TRBJ1-1 -
CASRVQGARTEAFF TGTGCCAGCAGAGTTCAGGGGGCGAGGACTGAAGCTTTCTTT TRBV28 TRBD1 TRBJ1-1 -
CASSYYNRRTSGNTIYF TGTGCCAGCAGTTATTACAATCGTCGTACCTCTGGAAACACCATATATTTT TRBV6-2/TRBV6-3 - TRBJ1-3 few
CASSLGQNYGYTF TGTGCCAGCAGCTTAGGACAGAACTATGGCTACACCTTC TRBV5-5 - TRBJ1-2 -
CASTDGTGSNQPQHF TGTGCCAGTACCGATGGGACAGGTAGCAATCAGCCCCAGCATTTT TRBV19 TRBD1 TRBJ1-5 -
CASSEAPRASGVDTQYF TGTGCCAGCAGTGAGGCCCCCCGAGCTAGCGGGGTAGATACGCAGTATTTT TRBV2 TRBD2 TRBJ2-3 -
CSILIGVSTEAFF TGCAGCATCCTCATAGGGGTGAGCACTGAAGCTTTCTTT TRBV29-1 - TRBJ1-1 -
CASSLGAGANEKLFF TGTGCCAGCAGCTTAGGGGCAGGGGCTAATGAAAAACTGTTTTTT TRBV7-6 - TRBJ1-4 -
CASSRDNQPQHF TGTGCCAGCAGCCGAGATAATCAGCCCCAGCATTTT TRBV7-2 - TRBJ1-5 -
CASTREGEKLFF TGTGCCAGCACCAGGGAAGGTGAAAAACTGTTTTTT TRBV2 - TRBJ1-4 few
CASITRTGRWETQYF TGTGCCAGCATTACGAGGACAGGGCGGTGGGAGACCCAGTACTTC TRBV6-5 TRBD1 TRBJ2-5 -
CASSLVWHNEKLFF TGTGCCAGCAGTTTGGTTTGGCATAATGAAAAACTGTTTTTT TRBV28 - TRBJ1-4 -
CASRPPGQGAGGELFF TGTGCCAGCAGGCCTCCGGGACAGGGGGCAGGCGGGGAGCTGTTTTTT TRBV7-2 TRBD1 TRBJ2-2 -
CASGSGQGVFYEQYF TGTGCTAGTGGTTCGGGACAGGGGGTTTTCTACGAGCAGTACTTC TRBV12-5 TRBD1 TRBJ2-7 -
CASSSLNVLTF TGTGCCAGCAGCTCCCTTAACGTCCTGACTTTC TRBV7-9 - TRBJ2-6 -
CASSLNSINTQYF TGTGCCAGCAGCTTGAACTCAATTAATACGCAGTATTTT TRBV7-3 - TRBJ2-3 few
CASSYSGTGNSPLHF TGTGCCAGCAGTTACTCAGGGACTGGTAATTCACCCCTCCACTTT TRBV6-5 - TRBJ1-6 -
CATREGPGGTEAFF TGTGCCACTAGGGAGGGCCCGGGAGGCACTGAAGCTTTCTTT TRBV19 - TRBJ1-1 few